The 23 T cell receptor beta chains below come from one sample, sequenced in a study of a mutant IDH1 vaccine in newly diagnosed glioma. Noted time point: week 11, during vaccination. Each dose delivered 300 ug of mutant IDH1 20-mer peptide subcutaneously with imiquimod. Libraries were prepared by immunoSEQ multiplex PCR; TCRdb keeps only in-frame clonotypes and omits some of them. The sample records tens of thousands of clones, 84% being singletons. Their cognate antigens are unknown. The source material was PBMCs, sampled from a glioma patient whose treatment included an IDH1 peptide vaccine. All receptors come from a woman in her fifties or sixties with glioma.

The chain links TRBV5-6 to TRBJ2-3, with 7 bases aligning to TRBD1. The V and J ends lost 4 bases and 3 bases, in that order; junction bases with no gene match: 8. This CDR3 region has 15 residues. The germline V gene has CDR1 SGHDT and CDR2 YYEEEE. The CDR3 bases are TGTGCCAGCAGCCAAAGGGGGCGGAAGACAGATACGCAGTATTTT. The encoded protein is CASSQRGRKTDTQYF.

This chain links TRBV11-2 with TRBJ1-3, with D hard to call. CDR1 and CDR2 (germline): SGHAT, FQNNGV. This CDR3 is built from 16 residues. The V end was cut by 1 base, the J end by 0 bases, with 10 bases between. The CDR3 nucleotides are TGTGCCAGCAGCTTAGGACACCCAATCTCTGGAAACACCATATATTTT. Translation gives CASSLGHPISGNTIYF.

For the CDR3, the DNA is TGCGCCAGCCGTGGACAGAAGAACACTGAAGCTTTCTTT. Residues: CASRGQKNTEAFF. The V call is TRBV4-1, the J call TRBJ1-1; tentative D call: TRBD1 (6 bases). The germline V gene encodes CDR1 MGHRA and CDR2 YSYEKL. V lost 8 bases to trimming and J lost 1 base, with 11 bases between them. This CDR3 has 13 amino acids.

This clone was counted between two and nine times. V usage is TRBV2 and J usage is TRBJ1-5; D gene ambiguous. Germline CDR1 and CDR2: SNHLY and FYNNEI. The CDR3 is made up of 14 amino acids. V lost 7 bases and J lost 2, with 12 bases in between. CDR3 nucleotides: TGTGCCAGCAACCTCCCCGGACGCAATCAGCCCCAGCATTTT. Residues: CASNLPGRNQPQHF.

The V call is TRBV4-1, the J call TRBJ2-2; D tentatively reads TRBD1 or TRBD2 (5 bases each). This CDR3 is 19 amino acids long. V dropped 4 bases and J dropped 4 bases, with 25 bases sitting between them. Germline V gives CDR1 MGHRA, CDR2 YSYEKL. Here the CDR3 DNA reads TGCGCCAGCAGCCGGAGAACAGGCGAGACTGATGCGGGCACCGGGGAGCTGTTTTTT. Translated, it gives CASSRRTGETDAGTGELFF.

This rearrangement joins TRBV5-4 to TRBJ1-3, with unresolved D. CDR3 size: 13 residues. CDR1 and CDR2 from the germline V gene are SGHNT and YYREEE (reference sequence). V shed 1 base and J shed 5 bases, with 7 bases lying between them. CDR3 bases: TGTGCCAGCAGCTTGTCCGGGCGAAACACCATATATTTT. Translated, it gives CASSLSGRNTIYF.

The rearrangement joins TRBV7-9 to TRBJ1-4; D is unresolved. The CDR3 consists of 11 residues. Per germline, CDR1 SEHNR and CDR2 FQNEAQ (reference sequence). Trimming left V 3 bases short and J 7 bases short, with 3 bases between. This CDR3 reads CASSLTEKLFF. CDR3 nucleotide sequence: TGTGCCAGCAGCTTGACTGAAAAACTGTTTTTT.

The rearrangement uses TRBV18 and TRBJ1-2, with no clear D. Germline V gives CDR1 KGHSH, CDR2 LQKENI. This CDR3 has 13 amino acids. V dropped 2 bases and J dropped 8 bases, with 12 bases sitting between them. CDR3: CASSPVSQAGYTF. The CDR3 DNA is TGTGCCAGCTCACCAGTTTCCCAGGCCGGCTACACCTTC.

This chain uses TRBV5-4 with TRBJ1-3; the match to TRBD1 covers 7 bases. The CDR3 has 14 residues. V shed 4 bases, J shed 4 bases, and the junction held 5 bases outside the gene matches. Germline lookup yields CDR1 SGHNT and CDR2 YYREEE (reference sequence). The CDR3 DNA reads as TGTGCCAGCAGCCTAACAGGGGAGGGAAACACCATATATTTT. Amino acids: CASSLTGEGNTIYF.

This sequence joins TRBV19 and TRBJ2-2; TRBD1 matches at 12 bases. Germline CDR1 and CDR2: LNHDA and SQIVND (reference sequence). V lost 6 bases, J lost 5 bases, and 4 bases stayed unmatched. The length of the CDR3 is 15 residues. CDR3: CASRRGQGATGELFF. The CDR3 DNA sequence: TGTGCCAGTAGGAGGGGACAGGGGGCTACCGGGGAGCTGTTTTTT.

The gene calls are TRBV5-4 and TRBJ1-4; D not certain. Trimming stripped 0 bases from V and 4 bases from J, with 7 bases between. There are 14 residues in the CDR3. The germline gives CDR1 SGHNT, CDR2 YYREEE (reference sequence). The CDR3 here is CASSLEGLNEKLFF. CDR3 in DNA: TGTGCCAGCAGCTTGGAAGGGCTTAATGAAAAACTGTTTTTT.

The J gene is TRBJ1-5, the V gene TRBV19; 7 bases agree with TRBD1. The CDR3 has 15 amino acids. CDR1 is LNHDA and CDR2 is SQIVND in the germline V gene (reference sequence). The V gene end was trimmed by 4 bases and the J gene end by 2 bases; junction bases not matched to a gene: 5. CDR3: CASSRDRVGNQPQHF. In DNA form, the CDR3 reads TGTGCCAGTAGTAGAGACAGGGTAGGCAATCAGCCCCAGCATTTT.

This clone was recorded once. This chain uses TRBV18 with TRBJ1-1; 10 nucleotides agree with TRBD1. The germline gives CDR1 KGHSH, CDR2 LQKENI. The V and J ends lost 1 base and 1 base, in that order; junction bases with no gene match: 6. This CDR3 is built from 17 residues. CDR3 residues: CASSPRQGQGRNTEAFF. The CDR3 DNA follows: TGTGCCAGCTCACCACGACAGGGACAGGGGCGGAACACTGAAGCTTTCTTT. The whole variable domain, remainder taken from reference TRBV18 and TRBJ1-1, is NAGVMQNPRHLVRRRGQEARLRCSPMKGHSHVYWYRQLPEEGLKFMVYLQKENIIDESGMPKERFSAEFPKEGPSILRIQQVVRGDSAAYFCASSPRQGQGRNTEAFFGQGTRLTVV.

The V and J genes are TRBV7-8 and TRBJ1-2; D may be TRBD1 (5 bases). CDR3 size: 14 residues. V was pared by 1 base and J by 4 bases, with 10 bases between. Germline values: CDR1 SGHVS, CDR2 FQNEAQ. The chain's CDR3 is CASSLERGSYGYTF. The CDR3 DNA reads TGTGCCAGCAGCTTAGAAAGGGGTAGCTATGGCTACACCTTC.

The J gene is TRBJ1-1, the V gene TRBV19; 10 bases align to TRBD1. The V gene's germline CDR1 is LNHDA and CDR2 SQIVND (reference sequence). The CDR3 runs 14 residues. J lost 5 bases, V lost 6 bases, and 6 bases had no gene match. CDR3 protein: CASSLGQGETEAFF. DNA for the CDR3: TGTGCCAGTAGCCTCGGACAGGGGGAAACTGAAGCTTTCTTT.

The V and J genes are TRBV27 and TRBJ2-7; D gene ambiguous. V was pared by 7 bases and J by 3 bases, with 4 bases between. The CDR3 is made up of 10 amino acids. Germline V gene data show CDR1 as MNHEY and CDR2 as SMNVEV (reference sequence). CDR3 nucleotide sequence: TGTGCCAGCACTAGCTACGAGCAGTACTTC. As protein: CASTSYEQYF.

The rearrangement joins TRBV5-1 to TRBJ2-2; tentatively, D is TRBD2 (5 bases). The ends were cut back, 4 bases at V and 0 bases at J, with 10 bases in the middle. The CDR3 has 15 amino acids. Germline V gives CDR1 SGHRS, CDR2 YFSETQ. This CDR3 reads CASSTRATNTGELFF. CDR3 nucleotide sequence: TGCGCCAGCAGCACGCGGGCTACGAACACCGGGGAGCTGTTTTTT.

The rearrangement joins TRBV11-3 to TRBJ2-2; D possibly corresponds to TRBD1 (6 bases). Germline V gene lookup returns CDR1 SGHNT and CDR2 YENEEA. The CDR3 runs 16 residues. Trimming stripped 3 bases from V and 0 bases from J, with 11 bases between. This chain's CDR3 is CASSLDRQSNTGELFF. The CDR3 bases are TGTGCCAGCAGCTTGGACAGACAATCGAACACCGGGGAGCTGTTTTTT. The full variable domain, completed using reference TRBV11-3 and TRBJ2-2, is EAGVVQSPRYKIIEKKQPVAFWCNPISGHNTLYWYLQNLGQGPELLIRYENEEAVDDSQLPKDRFSAERLKGVDSTLKIQPAELGDSAVYLCASSLDRQSNTGELFFGEGSRLTVL.

The chain is built from TRBV27 and TRBJ1-1, with 7 nucleotides matching TRBD1. The CDR3 is 14 amino acids. Looked up from germline, CDR1 is MNHEY and CDR2 is SMNVEV (reference sequence). Trimming took 1 base from V and 4 from J; bases not matched to a gene: 3. The CDR3 region is CASSLYDRATEAFF. The CDR3 nucleotides are TGTGCCAGCAGTTTATACGACAGGGCCACTGAAGCTTTCTTT.

The chain carries TRBV7-6 and TRBJ2-2; the D call may be TRBD1 or TRBD2 (5 bases each). This CDR3 spans 14 amino acids. Trimming removed 3 bases from V and 5 bases from J, with 10 bases in between. Germline CDR1 is SGHVS and CDR2 is FNYEAQ. The CDR3 here is CASSLGDGTGELFF. The CDR3 nucleotides read TGTGCCAGCAGCTTGGGGGACGGGACCGGGGAGCTGTTTTTT.

V gene TRBV5-4 combines with J gene TRBJ2-3; unclear D gene. Germline CDR1 and CDR2: SGHNT and YYREEE (reference sequence). With 0 bases removed from V and 2 bases from J, the gap between germline ends came to 4 bases. The CDR3 spans 13 residues. This chain's CDR3 is CASSLENTDTQYF. As DNA, the CDR3 is TGTGCCAGCAGCTTGGAGAACACAGATACGCAGTATTTT.

The DNA for the CDR3 is TGCGCCAGCAGCATACAGTCTTCTGGGGCCAACGTCCTGACTTTC. It encodes CASSIQSSGANVLTF. The V and J genes are TRBV5-1 and TRBJ2-6; D remains ambiguous. V gave up 4 bases and J gave up 1 base, with 9 bases separating them. This CDR3 spans 15 amino acids. Germline V lookup: CDR1 SGHRS, CDR2 YFSETQ.

CDR3 nucleotides: TGTGCCAGCAGCTTATCCGGGCCCTATGGCTACACCTTC. It encodes CASSLSGPYGYTF. The gene calls are TRBV7-9 and TRBJ1-2; D gene unclear. Germline CDR1 and CDR2: SEHNR and FQNEAQ (reference sequence). The CDR3 has 13 amino acids. The V and J ends lost 2 bases and 4 bases respectively, with 8 bases between them.